The rows below give T cell receptor beta chains drawn from one sample of a study of graft-versus-host responses after intestinal transplantation. This table comes from immunoSEQ multiplex PCR, and its TCRdb copy is limited to in-frame clones, with some not included. The sample has some 40,000 clones, about 90% seen once. Sequenced here: ileum tissue, sampled 200 to 210 days after intestinal transplant. The receptor set was obtained from a human patient who received an intestinal transplant, so some T cells may come from the graft donor. CDR3s include the opening cysteine and the closing phenylalanine or tryptophan. The order of the fields is V gene, D gene, J gene, CDR3 length, clone size, CDR3 protein, CDR3 DNA. The D gene is left open where the match is weak. Some rows have no size entry. The others give once, few or many, or a class for an expanded clone.

>TRBV14|-|TRBJ2-7|12|-
CASSQDSYEQYF
TGTGCCAGCAGCCAAGACAGCTACGAGCAGTACTTC
>TRBV28|-|TRBJ2-1|15|-
CASSFLGESYNEQFF
TGTGCCAGCAGTTTCTTAGGGGAAAGCTATAATGAGCAGTTCTTC
>TRBV2|TRBD2|TRBJ2-1|11|few
CASSPGLALLF
TGTGCCAGCAGTCCGGGACTAGCCCTACTCTTC
>TRBV5-1|-|TRBJ2-1|15|-
CASSLVRGAYNEQFF
TGCGCCAGCAGCTTGGTGCGGGGCGCCTACAATGAGCAGTTCTTC
>TRBV25-1|-|TRBJ2-7|14|-
CASSDRILDYEQYF
TGTGCCAGCAGTGACAGGATATTGGACTACGAGCAGTACTTC
>TRBV2|-|TRBJ1-1|15|-
CASSENGLLGTEAFF
TGTGCCAGCAGTGAAAACGGACTGTTGGGGACTGAAGCTTTCTTT
>TRBV2|-|TRBJ1-5|16|once
CASSDAQRAHNQPQHF
TGTGCCAGCAGTGATGCTCAGAGGGCACACAATCAGCCCCAGCATTTT
>TRBV27|TRBD2|TRBJ2-2|15|-
CASSFNGGVGGELFF
TGTGCCAGCTCTTTTAACGGGGGGGTTGGCGGGGAGCTGTTTTTT
>TRBV7-8|TRBD2|TRBJ2-2|15|-
CASSLAGAYTGELFF
TGTGCCAGCAGCCTAGCGGGGGCTTACACCGGGGAGCTGTTTTTT
>TRBV27|-|TRBJ2-7|15|-
CASSLSRAGAAEQYF
TGTGCCAGCAGTTTATCCCGGGCCGGGGCCGCCGAGCAGTACTTC
>TRBV2|TRBD2|TRBJ2-5|14|-
CASRLAHGLETQYF
TGTGCCAGTAGACTAGCCCACGGGTTAGAGACCCAGTACTTC
>TRBV27|-|TRBJ2-1|14|-
CASNFPGRNNEQFF
TGTGCCAGCAATTTTCCGGGACGGAACAATGAGCAGTTCTTC
>TRBV28|TRBD1|TRBJ1-2|13|-
CASSRTGVYGYTF
TGTGCCAGCAGTCGTACAGGGGTCTATGGCTACACCTTC
>TRBV10-3|-|TRBJ2-7|12|-
CAISESSYEQYF
TGTGCCATCAGTGAAAGTTCCTACGAGCAGTACTTC
>TRBV4-1|-|TRBJ1-5|17|-
CASSQSPGSLLSSPQHF
TGCGCCAGCAGCCAATCCCCCGGGTCCTTACTGTCTTCTCCCCAGCATTTT
>TRBV5-8|-|TRBJ2-1|12|-
CASSFSPYEQFF
TGTGCCAGCAGCTTTTCCCCATATGAGCAGTTCTTC
>TRBV28|-|TRBJ2-7|15|-
CASSRPTGRVGEQYF
TGTGCCAGCAGTCGCCCCACAGGCAGGGTGGGAGAGCAGTACTTC
>TRBV11-2|-|TRBJ2-7|12|-
CASSPPRSEQYF
TGTGCCAGCAGCCCCCCTAGGTCCGAGCAGTACTTC
>TRBV7-9|-|TRBJ1-1|13|-
CASTGFPNTEAFF
TGTGCCAGCACTGGGTTCCCGAACACTGAAGCTTTCTTT
>TRBV30|-|TRBJ1-1|13|-
CAWSVNGNTEAFF
TGTGCCTGGAGTGTTAACGGAAACACTGAAGCTTTCTTT
>TRBV21-1|-|TRBJ1-4|15|-
CASSKGRQGREKLFF
TGTGCCAGCAGCAAGGGTAGACAGGGAAGGGAAAAACTGTTTTTT
>TRBV7-9|-|TRBJ1-1|14|-
CASSPEGANTEAFF
TGTGCCAGCAGCCCTGAAGGGGCGAACACTGAAGCTTTCTTT
>TRBV6-5|TRBD2|TRBJ2-3|16|-
CASSYSASGAVDTQYF
TGTGCCAGCAGTTACTCCGCTAGCGGGGCTGTCGATACGCAGTATTTT
>TRBV16|-|TRBJ1-4|14|-
CASSQSVMGGQLFF
TGTGCCAGCAGCCAATCCGTTATGGGGGGGCAACTGTTTTTT
>TRBV14|TRBD2|TRBJ2-1|15|-
CASSHLLAALGEQFF
TGTGCCAGCAGCCACCTACTAGCGGCATTGGGTGAGCAGTTCTTC
>TRBV4-1|-|TRBJ1-4|15|-
CASSQDGSSGEKLFF
TGCGCCAGCAGCCAAGATGGCTCTTCAGGTGAAAAACTGTTTTTT
>TRBV2|-|TRBJ2-7|14|-
CASSLALHSYEQYF
TGTGCCAGCAGTCTAGCGCTGCACTCCTACGAGCAGTACTTC
>TRBV5-1|-|TRBJ2-7|15|-
CASSLVGTKTYEQYF
TGCGCCAGCAGCTTGGTAGGGACGAAAACCTACGAGCAGTACTTC
>TRBV7-3|-|TRBJ2-2|13|-
CASSQSNTGELFF
TGTGCCAGCAGCCAGTCGAACACCGGGGAGCTGTTTTTT
>TRBV7-8|TRBD1|TRBJ2-7|14|-
CASSPGDRGHEQYF
TGTGCCAGCAGCCCCGGGGACAGGGGGCACGAGCAGTACTTC
>TRBV5-4|TRBD2|TRBJ2-1|14|-
CASSPSGRGDEQFF
TGTGCCAGCAGCCCTAGCGGGAGGGGGGATGAGCAGTTCTTC
>TRBV16|-|TRBJ1-5|12|-
CASSQGNQPQHF
TGTGCCAGCAGCCAGGGGAATCAGCCCCAGCATTTT